This is a list of T cell receptor beta chains from one sample in a study of PD-1 blockade in classical Hodgkin lymphoma. Data came from immunoSEQ multiplex PCR; TCRdb stores just in-frame clones and leaves some out. This table holds under 95,000 clones, about 93% found once. Sequencing was performed on peripheral blood mononuclear cells (PBMCs), taken at baseline. These receptors came from a human donor with classical Hodgkin lymphoma. Each CDR3 is given with its conserved first and last residue. The order of the fields is J gene, clone size, D gene, V gene, CDR3 length, CDR3 protein, CDR3 DNA. D genes are given only for firm matches. A clone size is listed for some rows: how often the clone was seen (once, few, many), or a class if it is expanded.

TRBJ2-7,.,.,TRBV30,13,CAWRRQSSYEQYF,TGTGCCTGGAGACGACAGAGCTCCTACGAGCAGTACTTC
TRBJ1-1,once,.,TRBV19,17,CASTNVRGRGMNTEAFF,TGTGCCAGTACCAATGTTCGGGGGCGCGGGATGAACACTGAAGCTTTCTTT
TRBJ1-1,.,.,TRBV7-2,18,CASSLYPTGGTLGLEAFF,TGTGCCAGCAGCTTATATCCGACGGGAGGGACCCTGGGCCTTGAAGCTTTCTTT
TRBJ2-3,.,TRBD1,TRBV9,14,CASSDRGITDTQYF,TGTGCCAGCAGCGACAGGGGGATCACAGATACGCAGTATTTT
TRBJ2-7,.,.,TRBV2,10,CASSSVREYF,TGTGCCAGCAGCAGCGTCCGGGAGTACTTC
TRBJ2-7,.,.,TRBV7-3,13,CASSATDGYEQYF,TGTGCCAGCAGCGCCACTGATGGCTACGAGCAGTACTTC
TRBJ1-2,.,.,TRBV20-1,11,CSANLIYGYTF,TGCAGTGCTAATTTAATCTATGGCTACACCTTC
TRBJ2-7,.,TRBD1,TRBV30,15,CAWKKWDRGRDEQYF,TGTGCCTGGAAGAAATGGGACAGGGGGCGGGACGAGCAGTACTTC
TRBJ2-3,.,.,TRBV9,17,CASSDPGAHPSTDTQYF,TGTGCCAGCAGCGACCCCGGGGCCCACCCTAGCACAGATACGCAGTATTTT
TRBJ1-4,.,.,TRBV2,18,CASKQGTQTFPTNEKLFF,TGTGCCAGCAAGCAGGGGACTCAGACCTTCCCAACTAATGAAAAACTGTTTTTT
TRBJ1-2,.,TRBD1,TRBV4-1,17,CASSQDLGTGGAGGYTF,TGCGCCAGCAGCCAAGATTTGGGGACAGGGGGCGCGGGGGGCTACACCTTC
TRBJ2-3,.,.,TRBV5-1,14,CASNLGSSTDTQYF,TGCGCCAGCAACTTGGGTTCTAGCACAGATACGCAGTATTTT
TRBJ2-3,.,TRBD2,TRBV5-1,16,CASSLPSGSTTDTQYF,TGCGCCAGCAGCTTGCCTAGCGGGAGTACTACAGATACGCAGTATTTT
TRBJ2-7,.,.,TRBV5-6,12,CASTLGGVEQYF,TGTGCCAGCACCCTTGGAGGGGTCGAGCAGTACTTC
TRBJ2-7,.,.,TRBV2,14,CASSEGDSRYEQYF,TGTGCCAGCAGTGAAGGGGACTCCAGATACGAGCAGTACTTC
TRBJ2-3,few,TRBD2,TRBV2,17,CASSGASGMRGANTQYF,TGTGCCAGCAGTGGTGCTAGCGGGATGAGGGGGGCTAATACGCAGTATTTT
TRBJ1-1,once,.,TRBV13,17,CASSPHWMRVSDTEAFF,TGTGCCAGCAGCCCCCATTGGATGAGGGTTAGCGACACTGAAGCTTTCTTT
TRBJ1-2,.,.,TRBV6-5,15,CASTPLGHFNYGYTF,TGTGCCAGCACCCCTTTGGGACATTTTAACTATGGCTACACCTTC
TRBJ2-1,.,TRBD2,TRBV9,17,CASSAGGASGGYNEQFF,TGTGCCAGCAGCGCTGGCGGAGCTAGCGGGGGGTACAATGAGCAGTTCTTC
TRBJ2-3,once,.,TRBV2,17,CAIHLPVGGRSTDTQYF,TGTGCCATCCACCTCCCAGTGGGGGGGCGAAGCACAGATACGCAGTATTTT
TRBJ2-2,.,.,TRBV7-9,14,CASSSSLAAGELFF,TGTGCCAGCAGCTCCAGTTTGGCCGCCGGGGAGCTGTTTTTT
TRBJ1-6,.,.,TRBV9,14,CASSVEQGNSPLHF,TGTGCCAGCAGCGTAGAACAGGGAAATTCACCCCTCCACTTT
TRBJ2-3,.,TRBD1,TRBV29-1,13,CSVEDRGQDTQYF,TGCAGCGTAGAGGACAGGGGGCAAGATACGCAGTATTTT
TRBJ1-1,.,.,TRBV18,13,CASSPGTHTEAFF,TGTGCCAGCTCACCAGGGACCCACACTGAAGCTTTCTTT
TRBJ2-6,.,.,TRBV30,15,CAWLPIAYGANVLTF,TGTGCCTGGCTGCCCATAGCGTACGGGGCCAACGTCCTGACTTTC
TRBJ1-4,.,TRBD1,TRBV19,17,CASAPTQGASSREKLFF,TGTGCCAGTGCCCCCACACAGGGGGCATCTTCGCGCGAAAAACTGTTTTTT
TRBJ2-7,.,TRBD1,TRBV27,15,CASSFSGQGSYEQYF,TGTGCCAGCAGTTTTTCGGGACAGGGTTCATACGAGCAGTACTTC
TRBJ2-2,.,.,TRBV4-1,14,CASSQDPGTGELFF,TGCGCCAGCAGCCAGGACCCGGGCACCGGGGAGCTGTTTTTT